The rows below give T cell receptor beta chains drawn from one sample of a study of technical replicates of blood from a handful of donors. Assay: immunoSEQ multiplex PCR; the TCRdb copy retains only in-frame clones and omits some. The sample comprises tens of thousands of clones, 80% to 95% of which are singletons, and around 0.41% rests with the top ten. The sequenced sample was T cells isolated from PBMCs. The receptors here all came from a human donor in good health. CDR3s include the opening cysteine and the closing phenylalanine or tryptophan. The D gene is left open where the match is weak. Clone size is stated in some rows and not others, as once, few, many or a class when expanded.

TRBJ2-7	-	TRBV9	TRBD2	CASSHHESGSLPYEQYF	TGTGCCAGCAGTCATCACGAAAGCGGGAGTCTTCCCTACGAGCAGTACTTC
TRBJ2-6	-	TRBV18	-	CASSPRAGGSGANVLTF	TGTGCCAGCTCACCACGAGCAGGGGGGTCTGGGGCCAACGTCCTGACTTTC
TRBJ1-1	few	TRBV9	-	CASNSGNTEAFF	TGTGCCAGCAATTCGGGGAACACTGAAGCTTTCTTT
TRBJ2-3	-	TRBV6-1	TRBD2	CASSEGLAGTDTQYF	TGTGCCAGCAGTGAAGGACTAGCGGGCACAGATACGCAGTATTTT
TRBJ2-3	-	TRBV4-2	-	CASSQEPGRADTQYF	TGTGCCAGCAGCCAAGAACCCGGGCGGGCGGATACGCAGTATTTT
TRBJ1-5	-	TRBV28	-	CASHIRGAYSNQPQHF	TGTGCCAGCCACATTCGGGGAGCATATAGCAATCAGCCCCAGCATTTT
TRBJ2-2	once	TRBV19	-	CASSIGTKNTGELFF	TGTGCCAGTAGTATAGGGACTAAGAACACCGGGGAGCTGTTTTTT
TRBJ1-1	-	TRBV7-9	-	CASSLTGMNTEAFF	TGTGCCAGCAGCCTAACAGGGATGAACACTGAAGCTTTCTTT
TRBJ1-4	-	TRBV28	-	CASSLSQGPVLPNEKLFF	TGTGCCAGCAGTTTGAGCCAGGGTCCGGTGCTGCCTAATGAAAAACTGTTTTTT
TRBJ1-2	-	TRBV5-1	TRBD1	CASSLYGTESNYGYTF	TGCGCCAGCAGCTTATATGGGACAGAATCTAACTATGGCTACACCTTC
TRBJ1-2	-	TRBV7-3	TRBD1	CASSLGDRIYGYTF	TGTGCCAGCAGCTTAGGGGACAGAATTTATGGCTACACCTTC
TRBJ2-7	-	TRBV7-9	TRBD1	CASSFKLGTGEGYEQYF	TGTGCCAGCAGCTTTAAGCTCGGGACAGGGGAGGGGTACGAGCAGTACTTC
TRBJ1-1	-	TRBV7-9	-	CASSLALLNTEAFF	TGTGCCAGCAGCTTAGCGCTATTGAACACTGAAGCTTTCTTT
TRBJ1-1	-	TRBV19	-	CASSTTGWAEAFF	TGTGCCAGTAGTACGACAGGTTGGGCTGAAGCTTTCTTT
TRBJ2-4	-	TRBV14	TRBD2	CASSQVNKREYQYF	TGTGCCAGCAGCCAAGTCAATAAGCGGGAGTATCAGTACTTC
TRBJ2-7	once	TRBV2	TRBD2	CASAPGELAGGEQYF	TGTGCCAGCGCTCCGGGGGAACTAGCGGGAGGCGAGCAGTACTTC
TRBJ2-5	-	TRBV7-9	-	CASMRLETQYF	TGTGCCAGCATGCGACTAGAGACCCAGTACTTC